The 4 T cell receptor beta chains below all came from one sample that was sequenced in a study of graft-versus-host responses after intestinal transplantation. No antigen is known for these receptors. Only in-frame clones appear in the TCRdb table, and some are missing; sequencing was by immunoSEQ multiplex PCR. The table records more than 95,000 clones, around 90% of them present only once. Sequenced here: unstimulated CD4+ T cells sorted from spleen or lymph node cells, sampled before intestinal transplant. All receptors come from a human donor who received an intestinal transplant.

The rearrangement links TRBV5-6 to TRBJ1-2; 7 positions match TRBD1. The CDR3 runs to 15 residues. Germline-derived CDR1 and CDR2 are SGHDT and YYEEEE. Trimming took 4 bases from V and 5 from J; bases not matched to a gene: 11. In DNA, the CDR3 is TGTGCCAGCAGCCCCGGGACAGTCTTACGGTATGGCTACACCTTC. Protein sequence: CASSPGTVLRYGYTF. Full variable domain (missing parts from reference TRBV5-6 and TRBJ1-2): DAGVTQSPTHLIKTRGQQVTLRCSPKSGHDTVSWYQQALGQGPQFIFQYYEEEERQRGNFPDRFSGHQFPNYSSELNVNALLLGDSALYLCASSPGTVLRYGYTFGSGTRLTVV.

This clone was picked up one time. The V and J genes are TRBV2 and TRBJ1-6; TRBD1 matches 9 bases. The V gene end was trimmed by 2 bases and the J gene end by 10 bases; junction bases not matched to a gene: 18. This CDR3 is built from 19 residues. The germline gives CDR1 SNHLY, CDR2 FYNNEI. The CDR3 reads CASSEFVSVDRGFYSPLHF. The CDR3 nucleotides read TGTGCCAGCAGTGAATTCGTTAGTGTCGACAGGGGGTTTTACTCACCCCTCCACTTT.

This chain uses TRBV5-1 with TRBJ2-5; D is perhaps TRBD2 (5 bases). Germline CDR1 reads SGHRS; CDR2 reads YFSETQ. The V gene lost 4 bases and the J gene lost 5 bases, with 15 bases spanning the gap. The CDR3 extends over 14 amino acids. CDR3 sequence (DNA): TGCGCCAGCAGCCGACGGGATAGCGTGGAGACCCAGTACTTC. This encodes CASSRRDSVETQYF. Looking up the rest from reference TRBV5-1 and TRBJ2-5 gives the full variable domain: KAGVTQTPRYLIKTRGQQVTLSCSPISGHRSVSWYQQTPGQGLQFLFEYFSETQRNKGNFPGRFSGRQFSNSRSEMNVSTLELGDSALYLCASSRRDSVETQYFGPGTRLLVL.

In regard to this clone: This sample also contains other DNA sequences that code for the same CDR3. This chain joins TRBV7-7 and TRBJ2-1; TRBD2 might be the D (6 bases). This CDR3 spans 17 amino acids. V lost 5 bases to trimming and J lost 0 bases, with 17 bases between them. CDR1 and CDR2 (germline): SSHAT, FNYEAQ (reference sequence). The CDR3 sequence: CASSLRTGVGSYNEQFF. The CDR3 DNA reads as TGTGCCAGCAGCCTCCGAACGGGGGTTGGCTCCTACAATGAGCAGTTCTTC. Variable domain in full (rest from reference TRBV7-7 and TRBJ2-1): GAGVSQSPRYKVTKRGQDVTLRCDPISSHATLYWYQQALGQGPEFLTYFNYEAQPDKSGLPSDRFSAERPEGSISTLTIQRTEQRDSAMYRCASSLRTGVGSYNEQFFGPGTRLTVL.